The 3 T cell receptor beta chains presented below share a single source sample, sequenced in a study of blood T cell repertoires in COVID-19. Profiling relied on immunoSEQ multiplex PCR, and the TCRdb table lists in-frame clones only, not all of them. The repertoire consists of hundreds of thousands of clones, with roughly 88% occurring once and the leading ten covering roughly 6%. Sequenced material: peripheral blood. These receptors were collected from a woman in her thirties with COVID-19, enrolled during active disease.

The V and J genes are TRBV18 and TRBJ2-7; 7 bases are a match to TRBD1. Germline loops: CDR1 KGHSH, CDR2 LQKENI. The V segment lost 3 bases and the J segment 9 bases; nucleotides outside the gene matches: 5. The CDR3 runs 12 residues. CDR3 sequence reads: CASSPPTGRQYF. CDR3 nucleotide sequence: TGTGCCAGCTCACCGCCGACAGGGCGGCAGTACTTC. Full variable domain (missing parts from reference TRBV18 and TRBJ2-7): NAGVMQNPRHLVRRRGQEARLRCSPMKGHSHVYWYRQLPEEGLKFMVYLQKENIIDESGMPKERFSAEFPKEGPSILRIQQVVRGDSAAYFCASSPPTGRQYFGPGTRLTVT.

The chain carries TRBV11-2 and TRBJ1-5, with a possible D match to TRBD1 (5 bases). The CDR3 extends over 15 amino acids. Between the trimmed V and J ends, which lost 0 bases and 5 bases, there was a span of 11 bases. Germline V gene data show CDR1 as SGHAT and CDR2 as FQNNGV. The CDR3 DNA sequence: TGTGCCAGCAGCTTAGATATAGGGGCACATCAGCCCCAGCATTTT. Translating gives CASSLDIGAHQPQHF. Variable domain in full (rest from reference TRBV11-2 and TRBJ1-5): EAGVAQSPRYKIIEKRQSVAFWCNPISGHATLYWYQQILGQGPKLLIQFQNNGVVDDSQLPKDRFSAERLKGVDSTLKIQPAKLEDSAVYLCASSLDIGAHQPQHFGDGTRLSIL.

The gene calls are TRBV19 and TRBJ2-6, with D tentatively TRBD1 (5 bases). This CDR3 contains 15 residues. V was shortened by 4 bases and J by 4 bases, with 11 bases between the two germline ends. Germline-derived CDR1 and CDR2 are LNHDA and SQIVND (reference sequence). The CDR3, as DNA: TGTGCCAGTAGTAAGACAGTTGGGGGGGCCAACGTCCTGACTTTC. Protein: CASSKTVGGANVLTF. The complete variable domain, with remaining parts taken from reference TRBV19 and TRBJ2-6, reads DGGITQSPKYLFRKEGQNVTLSCEQNLNHDAMYWYRQDPGQGLRLIYYSQIVNDFQKGDIAEGYSVSREKKESFPLTVTSAQKNPTAFYLCASSKTVGGANVLTFGAGSRLTVL.